This T cell receptor (beta chain) was captured in a study of regulatory dendritic cells for organ transplantation. Sorted T cells were CFSE-labeled and cultured 4 to 5 days with allogeneic regulatory or mature dendritic cells at 1:10. Assay used: immunoSEQ multiplex PCR; TCRdb lists only in-frame clones, some missing. The sample includes thousands of clones, around 70% of them seen just once. Study results and caveats: Naive CD4+ and CD8+ repertoires were highly diverse; memory CD8+ was most oligoclonal. Between individuals, the alloreactive memory CD8+ T cell pool differed considerably.

This clone was counted between two and nine times. What it binds is unknown. The junction had 4 bases not matched to a gene; V was cut back by 5 bases and J by 0 bases. This CDR3 comprises 15 residues. Germline V CDR1 and CDR2: MNHEY, SVGAGI. Sequences were obtained from memory CD4+ T cells from blood cultured with dendritic cells. The subset denotes: CD45RO+ memory T cells. This sequence was found in a human donor in good health. The V call is TRBV6-5, the J call TRBJ1-5; 7 bases match TRBD1. CDR3 sequence reads: CASSKNRGSNQPQHF. For the CDR3, the DNA is TGTGCCAGCAGTAAAAACAGGGGTAGCAATCAGCCCCAGCATTTT.